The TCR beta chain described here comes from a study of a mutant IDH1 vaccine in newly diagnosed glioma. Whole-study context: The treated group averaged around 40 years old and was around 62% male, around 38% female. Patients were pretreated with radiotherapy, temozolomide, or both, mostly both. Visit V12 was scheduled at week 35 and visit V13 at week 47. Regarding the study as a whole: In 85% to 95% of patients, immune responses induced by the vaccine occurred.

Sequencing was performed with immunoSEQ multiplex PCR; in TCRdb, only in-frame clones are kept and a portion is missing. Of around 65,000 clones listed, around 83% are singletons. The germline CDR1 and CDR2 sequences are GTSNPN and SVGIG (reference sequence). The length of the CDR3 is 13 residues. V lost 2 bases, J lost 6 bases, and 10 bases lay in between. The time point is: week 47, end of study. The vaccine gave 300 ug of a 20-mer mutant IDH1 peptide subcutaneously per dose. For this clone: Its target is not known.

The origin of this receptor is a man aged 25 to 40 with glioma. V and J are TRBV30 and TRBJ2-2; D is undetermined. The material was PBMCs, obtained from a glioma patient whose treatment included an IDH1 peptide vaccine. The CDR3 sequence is CAWSSYMSGELFF. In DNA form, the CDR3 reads TGTGCCTGGAGTTCCTACATGTCCGGGGAGCTGTTTTTT.